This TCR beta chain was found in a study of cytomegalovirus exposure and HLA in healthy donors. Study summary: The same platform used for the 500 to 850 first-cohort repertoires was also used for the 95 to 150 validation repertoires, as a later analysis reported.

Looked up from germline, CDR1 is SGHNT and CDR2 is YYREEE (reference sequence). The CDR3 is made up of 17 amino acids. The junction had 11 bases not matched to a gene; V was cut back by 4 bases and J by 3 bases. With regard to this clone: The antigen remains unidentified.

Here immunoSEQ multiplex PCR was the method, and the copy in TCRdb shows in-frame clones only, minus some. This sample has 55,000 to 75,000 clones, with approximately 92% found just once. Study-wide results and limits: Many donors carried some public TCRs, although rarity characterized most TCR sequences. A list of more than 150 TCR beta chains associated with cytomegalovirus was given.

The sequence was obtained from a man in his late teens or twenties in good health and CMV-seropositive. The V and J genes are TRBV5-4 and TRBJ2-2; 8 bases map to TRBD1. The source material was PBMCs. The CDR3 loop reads CASSPDRASSYTGELFF. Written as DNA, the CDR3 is TGTGCCAGCAGCCCGGACAGGGCTAGCAGCTACACCGGGGAGCTGTTTTTT.